The T cell receptor (beta chain) under discussion was sequenced for a study of cytomegalovirus exposure and HLA in healthy donors. PCR was performed using 60 Vbeta and 13 Jbeta primers. Sequencing was performed with immunoSEQ multiplex PCR; in TCRdb, only in-frame clones are kept and a portion is missing. The sample lists approximately 140,000 clones, about three quarters occurring once. There are 14 residues in the CDR3. V was clipped by 4 bases and J by 2 bases; unmatched bases: 4. Germline CDR1 reads SGHNT; CDR2 reads YYREEE (reference sequence). Concerning this clone: Other DNA sequences of this sample code for an identical CDR3.

This chain connects TRBV5-4 to TRBJ2-7, with 9 positions matching TRBD1. The specimen sequenced was PBMCs. This TCR came from a man between 40 and 49 years old in good health and CMV-seropositive. This CDR3 reads CASSTGQGPYEQYF. The CDR3 DNA reads TGTGCCAGCAGCACGGGACAGGGACCCTACGAGCAGTACTTC. Looking up the rest from reference TRBV5-4 and TRBJ2-7 gives the full variable domain: ETGVTQSPTHLIKTRGQQVTLRCSSQSGHNTVSWYQQALGQGPQFIFQYYREEENGRGNFPPRFSGLQFPNYSSELNVNALELDDSALYLCASSTGQGPYEQYFGPGTRLTVT.